The 27 T cell receptor beta chains presented below share a single source sample, sequenced in a study of T cell responses to AZD1222 COVID-19 vaccine. Here immunoSEQ multiplex PCR was the method, and the copy in TCRdb shows in-frame clones only, minus some. The sample has around 200,000 clones, approximately 90% seen once. The sample in question was peripheral blood, obtained 28 days after the second AZD1222 dose. All receptors come from an adult who received the AZD1222 COVID-19 vaccine.

This chain joins TRBV19 and TRBJ1-1; D may be TRBD1 (5 bases). V lost 5 bases to trimming and J lost 4 bases, with 11 bases between them. Germline values: CDR1 LNHDA, CDR2 SQIVND (reference sequence). The CDR3 is 13 residues long. The CDR3 DNA follows: TGTGCCAGTAGTCATACAAGGGGCACTGAAGCTTTCTTT. Amino acids: CASSHTRGTEAFF. Full variable domain (remainder filled in from reference TRBV19 and TRBJ1-1): DGGITQSPKYLFRKEGQNVTLSCEQNLNHDAMYWYRQDPGQGLRLIYYSQIVNDFQKGDIAEGYSVSREKKESFPLTVTSAQKNPTAFYLCASSHTRGTEAFFGQGTRLTVV.

The chain uses TRBV24-1 and TRBJ2-1, with 10 bases fitting TRBD2. CDR3 length equals 15 residues. The germline V gene encodes CDR1 KGHDR and CDR2 SFDVKD. V gave up 9 bases and J gave up 6 bases; unmatched junction bases: 10. This CDR3 is CATRPSGRALNEQFF. DNA for the CDR3: TGTGCCACCCGCCCAAGCGGGAGGGCCCTCAATGAGCAGTTCTTC.

The genes are TRBV27 and TRBJ2-7, with D hard to call. This CDR3 spans 13 amino acids. V gave up 0 bases and J gave up 4 bases, with 7 bases separating them. CDR1 and CDR2 from the germline V gene are MNHEY and SMNVEV (reference sequence). The CDR3 nucleotides are TGTGCCAGCAGTTTATCTGGCAGTTACGAGCAGTACTTC. Its translation: CASSLSGSYEQYF.

J is TRBJ1-5 and V is TRBV5-1, with TRBD1 identical over 8 bases. Germline loops: CDR1 SGHRS, CDR2 YFSETQ. The CDR3 is made up of 15 amino acids. The ends lost 4 bases at V and 3 bases at J; junction bases unmatched: 6. CDR3 in DNA: TGCGCCAGCAGCACCGGACAGGGTGACAATCAGCCCCAGCATTTT. It encodes CASSTGQGDNQPQHF.

The rearrangement uses TRBV9 and TRBJ2-6; maybe TRBD1 (6 bases). There are 16 residues in the CDR3. The V gene lost 0 bases and the J gene lost 1 base, with 8 bases spanning the gap. Per germline, CDR1 SGDLS and CDR2 YYNGEE. The CDR3 region has the DNA TGTGCCAGCAGCGTAGCCACAGGGTCTGGGGCCAACGTCCTGACTTTC. It encodes CASSVATGSGANVLTF.

The chain couples TRBV30 to TRBJ1-6; D gene unclear. This CDR3 is built from 12 residues. Germline V gene data show CDR1 as GTSNPN and CDR2 as SVGIG (reference sequence). V was shortened by 4 bases and J by 5 bases, with 6 bases between the two germline ends. The CDR3 loop is CAWTANNSPLHF. CDR3 bases: TGTGCCTGGACAGCAAATAATTCACCCCTCCACTTT.

The genes are TRBV24-1 and TRBJ2-1; D not resolved. Germline lookup yields CDR1 KGHDR and CDR2 SFDVKD. The CDR3 extends over 14 amino acids. V was pared by 5 bases and J by 0 bases, with 7 bases between. The CDR3 spells CATSAESSYNEQFF. Written as DNA, the CDR3 is TGTGCCACCAGTGCAGAGAGCTCCTACAATGAGCAGTTCTTC.

CDR3 loop: CASSTPRTGGRGYTF. The CDR3 region has the DNA TGTGCCAGCAGTACCCCTCGGACAGGGGGCCGCGGCTACACCTTC. The V call is TRBV28, the J call TRBJ1-2; 11 bases line up with TRBD1. The CDR3 is 15 residues long. Germline V gene data show CDR1 as MDHEN and CDR2 as SYDVKM. The trim removed 5 bases at V and 8 bases at J, leaving 10 bases unmatched.

The chain has TRBV19 and TRBJ1-6; D is unresolved. V was pared by 3 bases and J by 10 bases, with 10 bases between. This CDR3 is 13 amino acids long. Per germline, CDR1 LNHDA and CDR2 SQIVND (reference sequence). CDR3 nucleotide sequence: TGTGCCAGTAGTATCGGGCTGGAGTCACCCCTCCACTTT. This codes for CASSIGLESPLHF.

The V and J genes are TRBV5-1 and TRBJ2-2; D is unclear. The CDR3 is 13 amino acids. V was clipped by 3 bases and J by 3 bases, with 6 bases between them. Germline V gene data show CDR1 as SGHRS and CDR2 as YFSETQ. CDR3 protein: CASSSGDTGELFF. The CDR3 DNA is TGCGCCAGCAGCTCAGGAGACACCGGGGAGCTGTTTTTT.

The sample holds one count of this clone. This chain joins TRBV5-4 and TRBJ2-1; D is unresolved. Per the germline V gene, CDR1 is SGHNT and CDR2 is YYREEE (reference sequence). The CDR3 sequence is 14 residues long. Trimming removed 2 bases from V and 2 bases from J, with 8 bases in between. The CDR3 bases are TGTGCCAGCAGCTTACAAGGGCCCTACAATGAGCAGTTCTTC. This codes for CASSLQGPYNEQFF.

The genes are TRBV29-1 and TRBJ2-1, with D hard to call. The germline V and J ends were trimmed by 6 bases and 10 bases, with 16 bases remaining between them. CDR1 and CDR2 from the germline V gene are SQVTM and ANQGSEA. This CDR3 region has 12 residues. For the CDR3, the DNA is TGCAGCGTCGCCAAACGGGTGGAAGAGCAGTTCTTC. This gives the protein CSVAKRVEEQFF.

This chain links TRBV19 with TRBJ2-1, with TRBD2 matching over 8 bases. The CDR3 runs 15 residues. In germline, CDR1 is LNHDA, CDR2 SQIVND (reference sequence). J gave up 4 bases and V 9 bases, and 11 bases lay outside the gene matches. The CDR3 nucleotides are TGTGCCAGCCGCGCAGCGGGAGTCTCTTACAATGAGCAGTTCTTC. It yields the protein CASRAAGVSYNEQFF.

The chain employs TRBV4-2 and TRBJ1-2; no reliable D call. The V gene's germline CDR1 is LGHNA and CDR2 YNFKEQ. The length of the CDR3 is 15 residues. Trimming pared 0 bases from V and 8 bases from J, leaving 16 bases between. The CDR3 region is CASSQETQALGGYTF. DNA for the CDR3: TGTGCCAGCAGCCAAGAAACGCAGGCACTGGGCGGCTACACCTTC.

The V gene is TRBV6-5, the J gene TRBJ2-7; D gene unclear. Germline V gives CDR1 MNHEY, CDR2 SVGAGI. This CDR3 region has 15 residues. V lost 0 bases to trimming and J lost 6 bases, with 15 bases between them. DNA for the CDR3: TGTGCCAGCAGTTACTCTACCAGAGGCTCGCGCGAGCAGTACTTC. As protein: CASSYSTRGSREQYF.

The chain links TRBV28 to TRBJ1-2; TRBD1 is a possible D gene (5 bases). V gave up 4 bases and J gave up 6 bases, with 21 bases separating them. Germline V gene lookup returns CDR1 MDHEN and CDR2 SYDVKM. The CDR3 consists of 16 residues. CDR3 sequence reads: CASSSTPGTLPNGYTF. CDR3 in DNA: TGTGCCAGCAGTTCGACCCCCGGGACGCTCCCAAATGGCTACACCTTC.

This clone came up a few times. The rearrangement uses TRBV28 and TRBJ2-7; D call uncertain. CDR3 length: 12 amino acids. From germline, CDR1 is MDHEN and CDR2 SYDVKM. V was clipped by 2 bases and J by 1 base, with 3 bases between them. This CDR3 is CASSLGSYEQYF. The CDR3 DNA is TGTGCCAGCAGTTTAGGGTCCTACGAGCAGTACTTC.

The rearrangement joins TRBV10-3 to TRBJ1-1; 7 bases line up with TRBD1. V shed 3 bases and J 4 bases; nucleotides not matched to a gene: 8. The V gene's germline CDR1 is ENHRY and CDR2 SYGVKD. The CDR3 length is 15 residues. The CDR3 DNA follows: TGTGCCATCAGTGACGGCGACAGGGTCGGCACTGAAGCTTTCTTT. It codes for CAISDGDRVGTEAFF.

The V call is TRBV6-5, the J call TRBJ2-7; unclear D gene. This CDR3 region has 15 residues. Trimming pared 0 bases from V and 2 bases from J, leaving 11 bases between. Germline V gene data show CDR1 as MNHEY and CDR2 as SVGAGI. Here the CDR3 DNA reads TGTGCCAGCAGTTACTCCCTGACGGGTACCTACGAGCAGTACTTC. It yields the protein CASSYSLTGTYEQYF.

The rearrangement links TRBV7-2 to TRBJ2-1; no firm D call. The CDR3 has 16 amino acids. V gave up 3 bases and J gave up 0 bases, with 12 bases separating them. CDR1 is SGHTA, CDR2 FQGNSA, per germline. Here the CDR3 reads CASSFYLRSSYNEQFF. The DNA of the CDR3 is TGTGCCAGCAGCTTCTACCTTAGAAGCTCCTACAATGAGCAGTTCTTC.

The J gene is TRBJ2-7, the V gene TRBV5-5; 10 nucleotides agree with TRBD2. This CDR3 spans 15 amino acids. V lost 6 bases, J lost 5 bases, and 11 bases stayed unmatched. The V gene's germline CDR1 is SGHKS and CDR2 YYEKEE (reference sequence). CDR3 sequence: CASTTSGRAGNEQYF. Written as DNA, the CDR3 is TGTGCCAGCACCACGAGCGGGAGGGCCGGCAACGAGCAGTACTTC.

The chain couples TRBV7-8 to TRBJ2-7, with 11 bases identical to TRBD2. The junction had 4 bases not matched to a gene; V was cut back by 1 base and J by 2 bases. The CDR3 covers 16 residues. Germline-derived CDR1 and CDR2 are SGHVS and FQNEAQ. This CDR3 reads CASSLGLAGGTYEQYF. The CDR3 coding sequence is TGTGCCAGCAGCTTAGGGCTAGCGGGAGGAACCTACGAGCAGTACTTC.

The rearrangement links TRBV14 to TRBJ2-7; D gene unclear. CDR1 and CDR2 from the germline V gene are SGHDN and FVKESK. The length of the CDR3 is 14 residues. Trimming left V 3 bases short and J 1 base short, with 10 bases between. The CDR3 loop reads CASSQRIGSYEQYF. The CDR3 coding sequence is TGTGCCAGCAGCCAGCGAATAGGATCCTACGAGCAGTACTTC.

The chain uses TRBV25-1 and TRBJ2-2; 9 bases agree with TRBD1. The CDR3 totals 15 residues. CDR1 and CDR2 (germline): MGHDK, SYGVNS. Trimming cost V 4 bases and J 3 bases; bases outside gene matches: 3. The DNA of the CDR3 is TGTGCCAGCAGTGCGGGACAGGGAGACACCGGGGAGCTGTTTTTT. It translates to CASSAGQGDTGELFF.

The V call is TRBV29-1, the J call TRBJ2-3; no clear D. There are 12 residues in the CDR3. Germline V gene lookup returns CDR1 SQVTM and CDR2 ANQGSEA. V lost 4 bases and J lost 2, with 7 bases in between. The CDR3 here is CSVAPNTDTQYF. CDR3 nucleotides: TGCAGCGTTGCCCCGAACACAGATACGCAGTATTTT.

The V call is TRBV27, the J call TRBJ1-5; 9 positions match TRBD1. The V gene end was trimmed by 5 bases and the J gene end by 0 bases; junction bases not matched to a gene: 11. The CDR3 is made up of 18 amino acids. CDR1 is MNHEY, CDR2 SMNVEV, per germline (reference sequence). The CDR3 protein is CASSPQTGGSYSNQPQHF. The DNA for the CDR3 is TGTGCCAGCAGTCCGCAGACAGGGGGAAGCTATAGCAATCAGCCCCAGCATTTT.

V gene TRBV29-1 combines with J gene TRBJ2-3, with a tentative D call TRBD2 (5 bases). Germline CDR1 and CDR2: SQVTM and ANQGSEA. CDR3 size: 15 residues. Trimming left V 8 bases short and J 0 bases short, with 18 bases between. CDR3 sequence reads: CSSRLGIASTDTQYF. The CDR3 region has the DNA TGCAGCTCCCGACTTGGGATAGCGAGCACAGATACGCAGTATTTT.